Listed here are 32 T cell receptor beta chains from one sample, sequenced in a study of blood T cell repertoires in COVID-19. Using immunoSEQ multiplex PCR, the repertoire was profiled, and TCRdb retains in-frame clones only, with some absent. The sample records about 76,000 clones, about 81% being singletons. Sequenced material: peripheral blood. All receptors derive from a human donor in a cohort sampled during active COVID-19.

The chain is built from TRBV30 and TRBJ2-1, with 8 bases identical to TRBD2. The trim removed 3 bases at V and 6 bases at J, leaving 10 bases unmatched. The CDR3 sequence is 15 residues long. The germline V gene encodes CDR1 GTSNPN and CDR2 SVGIG (reference sequence). CDR3 DNA sequence: TGTGCCTGGAGGACCCCGGGGGGGCCTAGCAATGAGCAGTTCTTC. Translated: CAWRTPGGPSNEQFF.

The V call is TRBV14, the J call TRBJ1-1; D is perhaps TRBD1 (5 bases). V lost 4 bases to trimming and J lost 0 bases, with 12 bases between them. The germline gives CDR1 SGHDN, CDR2 FVKESK. This CDR3 contains 15 residues. CDR3 in DNA: TGTGCCAGCAGCCTCATTCAGGGTCTGAACACTGAAGCTTTCTTT. Encoded protein: CASSLIQGLNTEAFF.

This clone occurred once. V usage is TRBV5-6 and J usage is TRBJ2-2, with 11 positions matching TRBD1. V lost 3 bases and J lost 3; bases outside the gene matches: 7. Germline V CDR1 and CDR2: SGHDT, YYEEEE. The length of the CDR3 is 17 residues. CDR3 in amino acids: CASSWGQGVSYTGELFF. DNA of the CDR3: TGTGCCAGCAGCTGGGGACAGGGGGTATCGTACACCGGGGAGCTGTTTTTT.

The V gene is TRBV4-1, the J gene TRBJ1-2, with unresolved D. Germline V gives CDR1 MGHRA, CDR2 YSYEKL. Trimming left V 2 bases short and J 8 bases short, with 12 bases between. CDR3 size: 13 residues. CDR3 loop: CASSQHGLYGYTF. The CDR3 nucleotides are TGCGCCAGCAGCCAACACGGACTCTACGGCTACACCTTC.

This clone was found a few times. The chain uses TRBV4-1 and TRBJ2-2; 7 bases align to TRBD2. The CDR3 runs to 15 residues. V shed 5 bases, J shed 3 bases, and the junction held 6 bases outside the gene matches. CDR1 MGHRA and CDR2 YSYEKL come from the germline V gene. CDR3 in amino acids: CASSFRAGHTGELFF. CDR3 in DNA: TGCGCCAGCAGCTTCCGAGCGGGGCACACCGGGGAGCTGTTTTTT.

On this clone itself: The identical CDR3 is also encoded by other nucleotide sequences in the sample. The chain recombines TRBV9 with TRBJ1-2; TRBD1 matches at 10 bases. The CDR3 loop spans 14 amino acids. The trim removed 4 bases at V and 2 bases at J, leaving 2 bases unmatched. Germline V gene lookup returns CDR1 SGDLS and CDR2 YYNGEE. The CDR3: CASSPGQGNYGYTF. The CDR3 DNA is TGTGCCAGCAGCCCGGGACAGGGGAACTATGGCTACACCTTC. Full variable domain (outside the CDR3, taken from reference TRBV9 and TRBJ1-2): DSGVTQTPKHLITATGQRVTLRCSPRSGDLSVYWYQQSLDQGLQFLIQYYNGEERAKGNILERFSAQQFPDLHSELNLSSLELGDSALYFCASSPGQGNYGYTFGSGTRLTVV.

The rearrangement links TRBV2 to TRBJ2-7; TRBD2 might be the D (5 bases). Trimming took off 6 bases at V and 4 bases at J, with 16 bases between the two ends. This CDR3 comprises 14 residues. Germline V CDR1 and CDR2: SNHLY, FYNNEI. The CDR3 protein is CASSLAGLGYEQYF. The DNA of the CDR3 is TGTGCCAGCAGCTTGGCGGGTTTAGGTTACGAGCAGTACTTC. Filled out from reference TRBV2 and TRBJ2-7, the complete variable domain reads EPEVTQTPSHQVTQMGQEVILRCVPISNHLYFYWYRQILGQKVEFLVSFYNNEISEKSEIFDDQFSVERPDGSNFTLKIRSTKLEDSAMYFCASSLAGLGYEQYFGPGTRLTVT.

Only one count was recorded for this clone. The chain links TRBV5-5 to TRBJ2-3, with a weak D call TRBD1 (6 bases). This CDR3 is 12 amino acids long. Trimming removed 4 bases from V and 6 bases from J, with 9 bases in between. Germline V lookup: CDR1 SGHKS, CDR2 YYEKEE (reference sequence). As DNA, the CDR3 is TGTGCCAGCAGCCGCCAGGGGGATACGCAGTATTTT. This codes for CASSRQGDTQYF.

The genes are TRBV13 and TRBJ1-6; 10 nucleotides agree with TRBD1. The CDR3 consists of 16 residues. J lost 7 bases, V lost 5 bases, and 8 bases had no gene match. Germline-derived CDR1 and CDR2 are PRHDT and FYEKMQ (reference sequence). This chain's CDR3 is CASSNRDRGENSPLHF. The CDR3 DNA follows: TGTGCCAGCAGCAACCGGGACAGGGGTGAGAATTCACCCCTCCACTTT.

The chain couples TRBV6-5 to TRBJ1-5; D ambiguous. The germline V gene has CDR1 MNHEY and CDR2 SVGAGI. With 6 bases removed from V and 1 base from J, the gap between germline ends came to 13 bases. The CDR3 runs to 15 residues. This chain's CDR3 is CASSGRRMSNQPQHF. The CDR3, as DNA: TGTGCCAGCAGCGGGAGGCGCATGAGCAATCAGCCCCAGCATTTT.

This clone came up once. The chain uses TRBV6-5 and TRBJ1-5; TRBD1 might be the D (5 bases). Germline V CDR1 and CDR2: MNHEY, SVGAGI. V was shortened by 5 bases and J by 5 bases, with 16 bases between the two germline ends. CDR3 size: 15 residues. CDR3 loop: CASSPGPGRDQPQHF. The CDR3 nucleotides are TGTGCCAGCAGTCCGGGACCGGGGAGGGATCAGCCCCAGCATTTT.

This clone has a handful of counts. The J gene is TRBJ1-2, the V gene TRBV7-9; 8 nucleotides match TRBD1. CDR1 SEHNR and CDR2 FQNEAQ come from the germline V gene (reference sequence). V trimming: 5 bases; J trimming: 4 bases; junction bases outside the gene matches: 9. This CDR3 is built from 15 residues. The CDR3 DNA reads as TGTGCCAGCAGCCAGGGGGCTCGAGTGGGCTATGGCTACACCTTC. Translating it yields CASSQGARVGYGYTF.

The genes are TRBV2 and TRBJ1-3; 8 nucleotides agree with TRBD1. This CDR3 spans 15 amino acids. V dropped 5 bases and J dropped 8; count of bases not matched to a gene: 11. In germline, CDR1 is SNHLY, CDR2 FYNNEI. CDR3 coding DNA: TGTGCCAGCAGTTATCAGGGGGCGAATGGGTACACCATATATTTT. This translates into CASSYQGANGYTIYF.

The V and J genes are TRBV7-9 and TRBJ2-2, with D possibly TRBD1 on 7 matching bases. Per germline, CDR1 SEHNR and CDR2 FQNEAQ (reference sequence). V lost 5 bases, J lost 3 bases, and 16 bases lay in between. CDR3 length: 16 amino acids. For the CDR3, the DNA is TGTGCCAGCAGCAGGGGGCGGGGTACGGACACCGGGGAGCTGTTTTTT. It translates to CASSRGRGTDTGELFF.

The chain employs TRBV4-1 and TRBJ2-1, with 13 positions matching TRBD2. J lost 4 bases, V lost 6 bases, and 9 bases had no gene match. CDR1 and CDR2 (germline): MGHRA, YSYEKL. This CDR3 is built from 17 residues. CDR3 in DNA: TGCGCCAGCAGTCGGACTAGCGGGGGCCTAACTTACAATGAGCAGTTCTTC. Its protein is CASSRTSGGLTYNEQFF.

The DNA of the CDR3 is TGTGCCACCAGTGAAGGGGGCCGCTACAATGAGCAGTTCTTC. It translates to CATSEGGRYNEQFF. This sequence joins TRBV24-1 and TRBJ2-1; TRBD1 aligns across 7 bases. This CDR3 comprises 14 residues. Germline V gene data show CDR1 as KGHDR and CDR2 as SFDVKD. Unmatched junction bases numbered 2, after V lost 4 bases and J lost 3 bases.

This clone occurred once. The rearrangement joins TRBV5-4 to TRBJ2-7; 11 nucleotides agree with TRBD2. J gave up 0 bases and V 5 bases, and 7 bases lay outside the gene matches. The germline V gene encodes CDR1 SGHNT and CDR2 YYREEE (reference sequence). This CDR3 spans 16 amino acids. CDR3 residues: CASSYGLAGNSYEQYF. The CDR3, as DNA: TGTGCCAGCAGTTATGGACTAGCGGGCAACTCCTACGAGCAGTACTTC.

The genes are TRBV11-2 and TRBJ1-1, with 7 bases fitting TRBD1. Germline lookup yields CDR1 SGHAT and CDR2 FQNNGV. With 5 bases clipped from V and 2 bases from J, the junction kept 5 bases outside the gene matches. The CDR3 has 14 residues. CDR3 bases: TGTGCCAGCAGCACGCGGGACAGCAACACTGAAGCTTTCTTT. Its protein is CASSTRDSNTEAFF.

V and J are TRBV5-1 and TRBJ2-5; TRBD1 matches at 7 bases. V lost 8 bases, J lost 5 bases, and 9 bases stayed unmatched. From germline, CDR1 is SGHRS and CDR2 YFSETQ. The CDR3 consists of 13 residues. CDR3 sequence (DNA): TGCGCCAGTAGTGGACAGGTCGGGGAGACCCAGTACTTC. It is translated as CASSGQVGETQYF.

In this sample, this clone turned up once. The CDR3 DNA sequence: TGTGCCAGCTCACCATGGGCACTTGGGGGGGGCACTGAAGCTTTCTTT. As protein: CASSPWALGGGTEAFF. The chain is built from TRBV18 and TRBJ1-1; possible D gene TRBD1, 5 bases. The CDR3 covers 16 residues. Trimming removed 2 bases at V and 4 bases at J, with 17 bases between. Germline V gene sequence: CDR1 KGHSH, CDR2 LQKENI.

This CDR3 reads CASSDLAGVGNEQFF. CDR3 nucleotides: TGCGCCAGCAGTGACCTAGCGGGGGTGGGCAATGAGCAGTTCTTC. The rearrangement uses TRBV10-1 and TRBJ2-1; 10 nucleotides match TRBD2. The CDR3 contains 15 residues. Per the germline V gene, CDR1 is WNHNN and CDR2 is SYGVQD (reference sequence). V gave up 3 bases and J gave up 6 bases; unmatched junction bases: 5.

The V call is TRBV9, the J call TRBJ2-1; 10 bases fit TRBD1. The trim removed 4 bases at V and 3 bases at J, leaving 7 bases unmatched. Germline V gene data show CDR1 as SGDLS and CDR2 as YYNGEE. The CDR3 runs to 16 residues. The CDR3 DNA follows: TGTGCCAGCAGCAATCAGGGGGACAGGGGCTACAATGAGCAGTTCTTC. Protein sequence: CASSNQGDRGYNEQFF. The variable domain in full, with the rest retrieved from reference TRBV9 and TRBJ2-1, is DSGVTQTPKHLITATGQRVTLRCSPRSGDLSVYWYQQSLDQGLQFLIQYYNGEERAKGNILERFSAQQFPDLHSELNLSSLELGDSALYFCASSNQGDRGYNEQFFGPGTRLTVL.

The V gene is TRBV5-1, the J gene TRBJ1-6; D is uncertain. Trimming shortened V by 2 bases and J by 0 bases, and 15 bases separated the two germline ends. The CDR3 has 18 amino acids. CDR1 is SGHRS, CDR2 YFSETQ, per germline. The CDR3, as DNA: TGCGCCAGCAGCTTTGGTAATGCGGGGAGCTCCTATAATTCACCCCTCCACTTT. Protein sequence: CASSFGNAGSSYNSPLHF. Variable domain in full (rest from reference TRBV5-1 and TRBJ1-6): KAGVTQTPRYLIKTRGQQVTLSCSPISGHRSVSWYQQTPGQGLQFLFEYFSETQRNKGNFPGRFSGRQFSNSRSEMNVSTLELGDSALYLCASSFGNAGSSYNSPLHFGNGTRLTVT.

V is TRBV10-3 and J is TRBJ2-5, with D maybe TRBD1 (7 bases). There are 14 residues in the CDR3. Trimming took off 4 bases at V and 7 bases at J, with 16 bases between the two ends. Germline lookup yields CDR1 ENHRY and CDR2 SYGVKD. CDR3 sequence reads: CAISGGDQGGTQYF. The CDR3 nucleotides are TGTGCCATCAGTGGCGGGGACCAGGGGGGGACCCAGTACTTC.

The count of this clone is one. The chain has TRBV2 and TRBJ2-6; TRBD1 agrees at 11 bases. With 4 bases clipped from V and 1 base from J, the junction kept 6 bases outside the gene matches. CDR1 is SNHLY and CDR2 is FYNNEI in the germline V gene. The CDR3 totals 18 residues. CDR3 region: CASSGPGQGGSGANVLTF. CDR3 sequence (DNA): TGTGCCAGCAGTGGGCCGGGACAGGGGGGATCTGGGGCCAACGTCCTGACTTTC.

V usage is TRBV29-1 and J usage is TRBJ2-7; 7 nucleotides agree with TRBD2. Per the germline V gene, CDR1 is SQVTM and CDR2 is ANQGSEA. This CDR3 comprises 13 residues. The V segment lost 3 bases and the J segment 2 bases; nucleotides outside the gene matches: 4. The CDR3 DNA reads as TGCAGCGTTGAGGGGGAGGGTCCCTACGAGCAGTACTTC. Translation: CSVEGEGPYEQYF.

Only a few counts were recorded for this clone. V usage is TRBV6-6 and J usage is TRBJ2-4, with 8 bases aligning to TRBD1. Trimming cost V 9 bases and J 4 bases; bases outside gene matches: 8. The CDR3 contains 14 residues. CDR1 is MNHNY and CDR2 is SVGAGI in the germline V gene (reference sequence). The CDR3 coding sequence is TGTGCCAGTCTTACAGGGGGGAGGAAAAACATTCAGTACTTC. It is translated as CASLTGGRKNIQYF.

The chain recombines TRBV2 with TRBJ1-5; TRBD1 matches at 7 bases. Germline V gene lookup returns CDR1 SNHLY and CDR2 FYNNEI. V gave up 6 bases and J gave up 0 bases; unmatched junction bases: 2. The CDR3 covers 14 residues. This CDR3 reads CASRGDSSNQPQHF. CDR3 nucleotide sequence: TGTGCCAGCAGGGGGGACAGTAGCAATCAGCCCCAGCATTTT.

The J gene is TRBJ1-2, the V gene TRBV27; TRBD1 matches 7 bases. Germline trimming cut 5 bases from V and 4 bases from J; bases unmatched to any gene: 13. This CDR3 spans 16 amino acids. CDR1 is MNHEY and CDR2 is SMNVEV in the germline V gene (reference sequence). The CDR3: CASSGDKQGPLYGYTF. Written as DNA, the CDR3 is TGTGCCAGCAGTGGCGACAAACAGGGGCCTCTCTATGGCTACACCTTC.

This chain links TRBV5-1 with TRBJ1-2, with a possible D match to TRBD1 (6 bases). Trimming took 0 bases from V and 0 from J, leaving 9 bases between them. The CDR3 length is 15 residues. From germline, CDR1 is SGHRS and CDR2 YFSETQ. The CDR3 spells CASSLGTAPNYGYTF. The CDR3 DNA reads TGCGCCAGCAGCTTGGGGACAGCTCCTAACTATGGCTACACCTTC.

CDR3 region: CASSRGAGVAGAGTDTQYF. The CDR3 coding sequence is TGTGCCAGCAGCCGAGGCGCAGGGGTAGCGGGGGCGGGCACAGATACGCAGTATTTT. The rearrangement joins TRBV7-9 to TRBJ2-3; 9 bases fit TRBD2. Germline V gene data show CDR1 as SEHNR and CDR2 as FQNEAQ (reference sequence). The CDR3 runs to 19 residues. V was pared by 5 bases and J by 1 base, with 16 bases of the junction left unmatched.

V and J are TRBV11-3 and TRBJ1-4, with 8 positions matching TRBD1. Germline loops: CDR1 SGHNT, CDR2 YENEEA. The CDR3 sequence is 17 residues long. Trimming removed 0 bases from V and 0 bases from J; junction bases left unmatched: 3. The CDR3 sequence: CASSLDQTGATNEKLFF. Written as DNA, the CDR3 is TGTGCCAGCAGCTTAGATCAGACAGGGGCAACTAATGAAAAACTGTTTTTT.